This T cell receptor (beta chain) originates from a study of memory CD4+ T cells and cytomegalovirus serostatus (dated by TCRdb to the late 2010s). Study-level background: The 33 healthy Belgian adults in the cohort included 9 who were CMV seropositive and approximately 25 who were CMV seronegative. CD4+ memory TCRbeta repertoires of a Belgian cohort with known cytomegalovirus serostatus were sequenced in order to replicate a published TCR-based CMV serostatus classifier. What the study reported, not specific to this receptor: Results were interpreted as suggesting that the CMV-associated TCR signature is largely present in the CD4+ memory repertoire. Unlike the original study, which covered naive and memory CD4+ and CD8+ populations, the Belgian study sequenced only CD4+CD45RO+ memory cells. On the Belgian cohort, the classifier based on the original framework reached a median bootstrapped AUC of approximately 0.95, with a 95% CI of 0.76-1.00. For predicting CMV serostatus, the median bootstrapped AUC was approximately 0.95 using the original framework and roughly 0.92 using a US-trained random forest. Among the roughly 160 previously reported CMV-associated TCRbeta sequences, 67 showed up in the CD4+ memory repertoires, with each one found in between one and five individuals.

The Quick-DNA Microprep Kit was used to extract genomic DNA from the sorted cells. TCRbeta DNA was amplified with the immunoSEQ hsTCRbeta kit following the manufacturer's protocol. An Illumina MiSeq instrument was used to sequence the TCRbeta libraries. Turning to the authors' computational methods: Removing out-of-frame sequences left 2,204,828 distinct TCRbeta sequences, an average of about 67,000 per individual. Each individual was scored using the number of 164 previously reported CMV-associated TCRbeta sequences that the individual carried and the total number of productive distinct TCRbeta sequences. A beta-binomial model was reimplemented in Python, and scikit-learn random forests with default parameters were trained on US cohort data. On the Belgian cohort, classifier performance was reported as the median AUC, along with percentile confidence intervals, across 10,000 bootstrap iterations. The immuneACCESS repertoire file appears here via TCRdb, limited to in-frame rearrangements. These files lack a portion of the clones; in checked studies, under half of the deficit traces to unresolved V genes, and the cause of the others is not known. The DNA gave D and trimming, while V, J and clone size come from that table. The sample contains 45,000 to 55,000 clones, just under 80% of them found a single time. Around 0.61% of the sample is held by the ten biggest clonotypes.

The germline ends are 17 bases apart after V is trimmed by 4 bases and J by 8 bases. Its CDR3 holds 15 amino acids, cysteine through phenylalanine. The DNA shown is the 45-base CDR3, in frame from base 1. The germline V gene (reference sequence) specifies SEHNR as CDR1 and FQNEAQ as CDR2. For this clone: This clone's antigen is unknown. No base qualities exist here, and no much larger clone lies one base off it.

Single viable CD3+CD4+CD8-CD45RO+ cells were sorted as memory CD4+ T cells on a FACSAria II. CMV serostatus was determined with a Roche Elecsys assay detecting serum IgG against CMV pp150, pp28, p38 and p52. Following thawing, total CD4+ T cells were enriched through positive selection using CD4 magnetic microbeads. The samples came from a separate study whose specific focus was interrogating the CD4+ T cell memory repertoire. Following standard operating procedures, peripheral blood mononuclear cells were isolated and cryopreserved, while serum was kept at -80 degrees C. The staining relied on CD3-PerCP (BW264/56), CD4-APC (RPA-T4), CD45RO-PE (UCHT1) and CD8-Pacific Orange (3B5) antibodies, and Sytox blue was used to exclude non-viable cells.

The sequence links TRBV7-9 to TRBJ1-4, with a weak D call of TRBD1 (5 bases match). The sequence was obtained from an adult in good health and CMV-seronegative. Sequencing was done on a sample of memory CD4+ T cells from blood. The CDR3 corresponds to CASSSGGGMQEKLFF. The nucleotide sequence is TGTGCCAGCAGCTCCGGGGGAGGGATGCAGGAAAAACTGTTTTTT.